These 20 T cell receptor beta chains were all obtained from the same sample, sequenced in a study of blood T cells in healthy people across ages. With a J-beta primer mix and a sample-barcoded 5' primer, a second PCR ran 7 to 11 cycles. TCRdb reprocessed the 5' RACE reads via MiXCR and lists one record per CDR3 protein. The data show 1.6 million or so distinct CDR3 sequences, roughly 32% seen once. The specimen sequenced was blood. Receptor source: a woman in her twenties or thirties in good health.

This clonotype was observed many times. This chain joins TRBV6-2 or TRBV6-3 and TRBJ2-1; unclear D gene. The CDR3 covers 10 residues. Germline CDR1 MNHEY, CDR2 SVGEGT. V dropped 8 bases and J dropped 3 bases, with 2 bases sitting between them. The DNA of the CDR3 is TGTGCCAGCGGCTACAATGAGCAGTTCTTC. Its protein is CASGYNEQFF.

J is TRBJ1-4 and V is TRBV6-5; 7 bases align to TRBD1. From germline, CDR1 is MNHEY and CDR2 SVGAGI. The CDR3 has 14 amino acids. V was clipped by 8 bases and J by 5 bases; unmatched bases: 8. CDR3 nucleotide sequence: TGTGCCAGCGGTACGGGACAGAAAAATGAAAAACTGTTTTTT. Amino acids: CASGTGQKNEKLFF.

This clonotype was seen ten or more times. The rearrangement uses TRBV5-1 and TRBJ2-7, with TRBD1 identical over 8 bases. CDR3 size: 14 residues. CDR1 and CDR2 (germline): SGHRS, YFSETQ. V shed 2 bases, J shed 4 bases, and the junction held 5 bases outside the gene matches. CDR3 amino acids: CASSFTGGEYEQYF. Here the CDR3 DNA reads TGCGCCAGCAGCTTCACAGGGGGTGAATACGAGCAGTACTTC.

This clonotype was observed a few times. The chain uses TRBV5-1 and TRBJ2-7; 9 bases line up with TRBD2. The V gene end was trimmed by 1 base and the J gene end by 1 base; junction bases not matched to a gene: 3. CDR1 is SGHRS and CDR2 is YFSETQ in the germline V gene. This CDR3 region has 15 residues. The CDR3 spells CASSLQAGGSYEQYF. As DNA, the CDR3 is TGCGCCAGCAGCTTGCAGGCGGGGGGGTCCTACGAGCAGTACTTC.

The sample holds a few counts of this clonotype. The chain carries TRBV28 and TRBJ2-7; tentatively, D is TRBD2 (6 bases). CDR1 and CDR2 (germline): MDHEN, SYDVKM. The CDR3 loop spans 15 amino acids. V was clipped by 1 base and J by 0 bases, with 10 bases between them. The CDR3, as DNA: TGTGCCAGCAGTTTATCTAGCGCAAACTCCTACGAGCAGTACTTC. Its translation: CASSLSSANSYEQYF.

The rearrangement links TRBV6-1 to TRBJ2-7; unclear D gene. The DNA matches TRBJ2-5 better at its end, which makes the J call doubtful. Germline V gives CDR1 MNHNS, CDR2 SASEGT. This CDR3 is 15 amino acids long. The CDR3, as DNA: TGTGCCAGCATCCCTATGATTGGTTCGTGGGAGACCCAGTACTTC. Translated: CASIPMIGSWETQYF.

V usage is TRBV5-5 and J usage is TRBJ2-1; possible D gene TRBD2, 6 bases. Germline values: CDR1 SGHKS, CDR2 YYEKEE (reference sequence). The CDR3 contains 17 residues. Trimming left V 4 bases short and J 0 bases short, with 17 bases between. The CDR3 region is CASSVSGGETSYNEQFF. The CDR3 DNA reads as TGTGCCAGCAGCGTCTCTGGCGGGGAGACCTCCTACAATGAGCAGTTCTTC.

The J gene is TRBJ2-1, the V gene TRBV7-3; 11 positions agree with TRBD2. Germline values: CDR1 SGHTA, CDR2 FQGTGA. The CDR3 extends over 17 amino acids. With 0 bases clipped from V and 8 bases from J, the junction kept 9 bases outside the gene matches. In nucleotides, the CDR3 is TGTGCCAGCAGCTTAACTCCTAGCGGGGGGAGGCGCGATGAGCAGTTCTTC. Amino acids: CASSLTPSGGRRDEQFF. Using reference TRBV7-3 and TRBJ2-1 for the parts outside the CDR3, the full variable domain is GAGVSQTPSNKVTEKGKYVELRCDPISGHTALYWYRQSLGQGPEFLIYFQGTGAADDSGLPNDRFFAVRPEGSVSTLKIQRTERGDSAVYLCASSLTPSGGRRDEQFFGPGTRLTVL.

A few counts support this clonotype. The gene calls are TRBV11-2 and TRBJ2-1; the match to TRBD2 covers 13 bases. Trimming at V came to 2 bases and at J to 4 bases, leaving 5 bases not matched to a gene. CDR3 length: 17 amino acids. Looked up from germline, CDR1 is SGHAT and CDR2 is FQNNGV. The CDR3 protein is CASSLWGLAGIYNEQFF. Here the CDR3 DNA reads TGTGCCAGCAGCTTATGGGGACTAGCGGGGATATACAATGAGCAGTTCTTC.

V and J are TRBV7-6 and TRBJ2-3; D possibly corresponds to TRBD2 (6 bases). CDR3 length: 15 residues. Trimming left V 5 bases short and J 2 bases short, with 14 bases between. In germline, CDR1 is SGHVS, CDR2 FNYEAQ. The CDR3 DNA sequence: TGTGCCAGCAGCCGGGCGGGACTCCTCACAGATACGCAGTATTTT. It encodes CASSRAGLLTDTQYF.

This clonotype was observed a few times. This chain links TRBV29-1 with TRBJ2-7; D possibly matches TRBD1 or TRBD2 (5 bases each). With 2 bases removed from V and 0 bases from J, the gap between germline ends came to 17 bases. Per the germline V gene, CDR1 is SQVTM and CDR2 is ANQGSEA. This CDR3 spans 16 amino acids. CDR3 amino acids: CSVELGLGDVSYEQYF. In DNA form, the CDR3 reads TGCAGCGTTGAACTAGGGTTAGGGGACGTCTCCTACGAGCAGTACTTC.

This clonotype came up a few times. The rearrangement links TRBV10-2 to TRBJ2-2; the match to TRBD2 covers 12 bases. The CDR3 runs 15 residues. Trimming took 6 bases from V and 6 from J; bases not matched to a gene: 5. Germline-derived CDR1 and CDR2 are WSHSY and SAAADI. The CDR3 reads CASSTLAGGAGELFF. Written as DNA, the CDR3 is TGCGCCAGCAGCACCCTAGCGGGGGGGGCCGGGGAGCTGTTTTTT.

This clonotype was recorded only once. This may come from a read error, since a much larger clone is one base off. The chain has TRBV6-6 and TRBJ2-1; 9 nucleotides match TRBD1. The V gene end was trimmed by 2 bases and the J gene end by 10 bases; junction bases not matched to a gene: 3. The CDR3 consists of 13 residues. In germline, CDR1 is MNHNY, CDR2 SVGAGI (reference sequence). In DNA form, the CDR3 reads TGTGCCAGCAGTTACCGGGACAGGGACGAGCAGTTCTTC. Its translation: CASSYRDRDEQFF.

In its sample, this clonotype was seen many times. The CDR3, as DNA: TGCAGCGTCGTCCGGGATCCAACCTACGAGCAGTACTTC. This codes for CSVVRDPTYEQYF. The chain uses TRBV29-1 and TRBJ2-7; perhaps TRBD2 as D (5 bases). Per germline, CDR1 SQVTM and CDR2 ANQGSEA. Between the trimmed V and J ends, which lost 6 bases and 2 bases, there was a span of 14 bases. The CDR3 consists of 13 residues.

The rearrangement joins TRBV12-3 or TRBV12-4 to TRBJ1-5; no clear D. This CDR3 contains 14 residues. Trimming cost V 3 bases and J 7 bases, with 13 bases left between them. The CDR3 coding sequence is TGTGCCAGCAGTTTTGGACCCGCCAGGCAGCCCCAGCATTTT. The encoded protein is CASSFGPARQPQHF.

This chain uses TRBV10-3 with TRBJ1-2; D unclear. Germline V lookup: CDR1 ENHRY, CDR2 SYGVKD. V was shortened by 5 bases and J by 0 bases, with 7 bases between the two germline ends. The CDR3 spans 13 residues. This chain's CDR3 is CAISFDPNYGYTF. CDR3 DNA: TGTGCCATCAGTTTCGACCCTAACTATGGCTACACCTTC.

This clonotype was seen a few times. The chain has TRBV28 and TRBJ1-2, with 7 bases fitting TRBD1. The CDR3 contains 17 residues. Per the germline V gene, CDR1 is MDHEN and CDR2 is SYDVKM. Germline trimming cut 1 base from V and 8 bases from J; bases unmatched to any gene: 16. The CDR3 here is CASSLSTAHRGGIGYTF. CDR3 bases: TGTGCCAGCAGTTTATCCACCGCGCACAGGGGAGGGATCGGCTACACCTTC.

This clonotype was seen a few times. The V gene is TRBV7-8, the J gene TRBJ1-1; D not certain. The germline gives CDR1 SGHVS, CDR2 FQNEAQ. Trimming took off 9 bases at V and 3 bases at J, with 14 bases between the two ends. The CDR3 is 13 amino acids. CDR3 region: CASYRIRDTEAFF. DNA for the CDR3: TGTGCCAGTTATAGGATTAGGGACACTGAAGCTTTCTTT.

The chain joins TRBV20-1 to TRBJ2-1; the match to TRBD1 covers 9 bases. The CDR3 covers 13 residues. Per the germline V gene, CDR1 is DFQATT and CDR2 is SNEGSKA (reference sequence). The CDR3 loop is CVRGTGYYNEQFF. Written as DNA, the CDR3 is TGCGTGAGGGGGACAGGGTACTACAATGAGCAGTTCTTC.

This clonotype turned up a few times. This rearrangement joins TRBV27 to TRBJ2-1; 9 nucleotides line up with TRBD2. After removal of 4 bases from V and 2 bases from J, the junction contained 12 bases not matched to a gene. The CDR3 contains 18 residues. Germline V gene data show CDR1 as MNHEY and CDR2 as SMNVEV (reference sequence). CDR3: CASSSLIIAGDPYNEQFF. In DNA, the CDR3 is TGTGCCAGCAGTTCCCTTATCATAGCGGGAGACCCCTACAATGAGCAGTTCTTC.